This section outlines one TCR beta chain sequence together with its context. What it binds is not known. This sample was taken from a study of cytomegalovirus exposure and HLA in healthy donors. General study results and limits: It was likely that a cluster of highly shared sequence variants was a sequencing artifact. Accurate HLA-A and HLA-B prediction from TCR beta sequences was reported for most subjects. Information on immune exposure was restricted to one variable (CMV serostatus).

Both 60 Vbeta primers and 13 Jbeta primers went into the PCR. In the source study's methods: A follow-up analysis tallied around 80 million unique TCR beta chains, roughly 11 million shared. The assay was immunoSEQ multiplex PCR, and TCRdb's table has in-frame clones only and misses some. The V and J calls and clone size were taken over from that table, and D and trimming were inferred from the DNA. The top ten clones hold less than 9% of a sample with under 300,000 clones, 70% to 90% of them seen once. The CDR3 is 15 amino acids. Germline assignment: CDR1 MGHRA and CDR2 YSYEKL. V was shortened by 0 bases and J by 5 bases, with 13 bases between the two germline ends.

The specimen sequenced was PBMCs. The chain combines TRBV4-1 with TRBJ2-5; possible D gene TRBD1, 6 bases. The TCR sequence derives from an older woman in good health and CMV-seropositive. CDR3 nucleotide sequence: TGCGCCAGCAGCCAAGAAGGGACAACCAAGGAGACCCAGTACTTC. Translating it yields CASSQEGTTKETQYF.